This T cell receptor (beta chain) was sequenced for a study of Graves' ophthalmopathy and Graves' hyperthyroidism. This clonotype was found many times. Its specificity is unknown. Overall study results and limits: Most expanded thyroid clonotypes above 0.001 frequency also appeared in blood.

Under 3 months in duration, the ophthalmopathy in affected donors had moderate-to-severe activity, CAS ≥3 and NOSPECS ≥4. For repertoire sequencing, the TCR beta CDR3 regions were amplified from RNA transcripts. In the first round, RT-PCR was carried out with HTBI primers, and a multiplex PCR formed the second round. TCRdb called the multiplex PCR reads again in MiXCR, with one record for every CDR3 protein. The sample yields 300,000 or so distinct CDR3 sequences, roughly 15% seen once. The sequenced material came from peripheral blood. This sequence was found in an adult man with Graves' ophthalmopathy.

Here the CDR3 reads CASSRGGKTYQPQHF. CDR3 in DNA: TGTGCCAGCAGCAGGGGGGGGAAGACCTATCAGCCCCAGCATTTT. The chain carries TRBV6-2 or TRBV6-3 and TRBJ1-5; 7 positions match TRBD1. Losses at the gene ends were 6 bases for V and 5 bases for J; bases not matched to a gene: 10. This CDR3 is 15 amino acids long. Germline values: CDR1 MNHEY, CDR2 SVGEGT.